This TCR beta chain was found in a study of shared clonotypes between healthy human individuals. The CDR3 is made up of 17 amino acids. The germline CDR1 and CDR2 sequences are SGHRS and YFSETQ. V was cut by 4 bases and J by 4 bases, with 23 bases left in between. TCRdb's table, derived via immunoSEQ multiplex PCR, lists solely in-frame clones and lacks some. The data show 780,000 or so clones, 55% to 75% seen once. The sequence came from a woman in her 30s in good health. This sequence joins TRBV5-1 and TRBJ2-5; maybe TRBD2 (5 bases). What was sequenced was memory CD4+ T cells sorted from blood. Subset indicated: CD45RA-negative fraction. The CDR3 DNA sequence: TGCGCCAGCAGCGGAGGAGGCTCCCAAGCGAGGCGAGAGACCCAGTACTTC. Translating gives CASSGGGSQARRETQYF.